This T cell receptor beta chain was captured in a study of tumor T cells in aggressive B-cell lymphoma. The repertoire was sequenced with immunoSEQ multiplex PCR; TCRdb's copy has only in-frame clones and lacks some. The repertoire has 300 or so clones, more than 65% of them found once; the top ten carry around 35%. CDR3 size: 12 residues. The V gene lost 2 bases and the J gene lost 8 bases, with 9 bases spanning the gap. Germline V gene lookup returns CDR1 MGHDK and CDR2 SYGVNS. The TCR was taken from an adult with diffuse large B cell lymphoma. The gene calls are TRBV25-1 and TRBJ1-1, with D unresolved. Input material: tumor tissue. CDR3 protein: CASSEGGIEAFF. CDR3 nucleotides: TGTGCCAGCAGTGAAGGAGGTATAGAAGCTTTCTTT.